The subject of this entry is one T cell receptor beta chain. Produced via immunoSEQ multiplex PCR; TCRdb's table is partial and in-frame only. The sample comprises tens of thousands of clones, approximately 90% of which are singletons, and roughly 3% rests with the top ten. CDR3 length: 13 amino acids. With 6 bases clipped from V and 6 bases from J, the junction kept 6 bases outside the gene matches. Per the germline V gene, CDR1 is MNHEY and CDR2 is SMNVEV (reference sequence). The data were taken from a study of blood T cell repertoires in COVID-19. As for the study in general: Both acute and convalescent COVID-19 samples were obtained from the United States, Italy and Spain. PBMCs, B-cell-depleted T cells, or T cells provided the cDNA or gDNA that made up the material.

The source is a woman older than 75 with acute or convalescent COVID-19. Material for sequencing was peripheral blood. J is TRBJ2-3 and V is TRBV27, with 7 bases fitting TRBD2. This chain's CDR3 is CASRPWTRDTQYF. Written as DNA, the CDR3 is TGTGCCAGCAGGCCCTGGACTAGGGATACGCAGTATTTT.